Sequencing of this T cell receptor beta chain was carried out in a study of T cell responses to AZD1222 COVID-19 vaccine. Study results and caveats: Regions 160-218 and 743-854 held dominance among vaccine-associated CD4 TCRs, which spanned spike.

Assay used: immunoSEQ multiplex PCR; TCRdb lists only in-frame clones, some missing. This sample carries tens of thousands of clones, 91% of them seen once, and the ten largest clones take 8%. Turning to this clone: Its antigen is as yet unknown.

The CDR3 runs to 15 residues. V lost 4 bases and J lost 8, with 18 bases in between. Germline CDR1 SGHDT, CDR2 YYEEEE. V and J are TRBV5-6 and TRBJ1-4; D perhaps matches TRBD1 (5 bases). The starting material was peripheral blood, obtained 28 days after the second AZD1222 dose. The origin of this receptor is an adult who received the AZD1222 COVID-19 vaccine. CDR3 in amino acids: CASSPGMGGMEKLFF. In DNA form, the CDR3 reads TGTGCCAGCAGCCCTGGGATGGGGGGTATGGAAAAACTGTTTTTT. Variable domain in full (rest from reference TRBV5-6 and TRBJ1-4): DAGVTQSPTHLIKTRGQQVTLRCSPKSGHDTVSWYQQALGQGPQFIFQYYEEEERQRGNFPDRFSGHQFPNYSSELNVNALLLGDSALYLCASSPGMGGMEKLFFGSGTQLSVL.